This T cell receptor beta chain was recorded in a study of regulatory T cells in long-lasting Graves disease (dated by TCRdb to the early 2020s). In the study overall: Antithyroid drugs had been taken for less than 3 months by newly diagnosed Graves' disease patients. Patients with persistent Graves' disease were compared with patients with newly diagnosed Graves' disease using TCR sequencing and RNA sequencing of peripheral blood. The study took place in China and was registered as a clinical trial. A total of around 35 samples underwent TCR sequencing: some 13 from persistent and approximately 20 from newly diagnosed Graves' disease patients.

Including the terminal cysteine and phenylalanine, the CDR3 comprises 16 residues. Only CDR3 DNA remains: 48 bases, in frame from the first base. At the junction V is shortened by 3 bases and J by 3 bases; bases outside the gene matches: 9. The germline V gene (reference sequence) sets CDR1 to SEHNR and CDR2 to FQNEAQ. In the paper's terms, the time point label means: newly diagnosed GD, antithyroid drugs for less than 3 months. For both TCR sequencing and RNA sequencing, RNA was extracted from PBMCs in TRIzol. The diagnosis of Graves' disease followed American Thyroid Association guidelines. Recruitment of patients was carried out at an endocrinology department in Xi'an, China. Each patient gave about 8.1 milliliters of peripheral blood, collected in an EDTA anticoagulant tube. Ficoll Paque Plus density gradient separation was used to isolate PBMCs, and no additional T cell sorting was done. An Agilent 2100 Bioanalyzer and agarose gel were used to assess RNA quality, and a NanoDrop 2000 was used to measure RNA concentration.

Broad study findings and their caveats: Sequencing and analysis were restricted to the TCR beta chain. The small sample size was acknowledged by the authors as a limitation that may reduce accuracy. The study examined only peripheral blood because the primary lesion, thyroid tissue, could not be accessed. Persistent Graves' disease patients showed lower TCR Shannon entropy and fewer highly expanded clones than newly diagnosed patients, suggesting clonal expansion. Persistent disease showed preferential use of TRBV28, TRBJ1-2 and TRBJ2-5, whereas newly diagnosed disease favored TRBV20-1 and TRBJ2-1. A larger number of public clonotypes was shared among persistent patients (fewer than 3,000) than among newly diagnosed patients (roughly 1,000).

Receptor libraries were prepared by multiplex PCR. This sample was sequenced with an Illumina HiSeq 4000. To build TCR beta libraries, CDR3 regions were amplified by Arm-PCR using iRepertoire HTBI primers. Gel purification was performed on PCR products prior to sequencing. The authors' analysis ran thus. Gene usage analysis of CDR3 amino acid clonotypes relied on the roughly 60 TRBV and 14 TRBJ segments identified across samples. COPE and FqMerger were used to merge the filtered high-quality paired reads into contigs. BLAST was used to align contigs to IMGT TRBV, TRBD and TRBJ reference genes, and CDR3 was defined according to IMGT. Clonotypes above 0.1% frequency were classified as highly expanded clones. Shannon entropy was used to measure repertoire diversity, and the Gini coefficient was used to measure V-J evenness. Clonotypes shared by more than one individual were considered public. Using fastp trimming at Q25 and MiXCR clonotype assembly, TCRdb reanalyzed the public sequencing data and kept in-frame beta chains. Here each entry gathers all rows of one CDR3 protein and keeps the most common genes and DNA. What appears here as the V and J calls and clone size reflects TCRdb's work, not the paper's. The sample table shows roughly 420,000 distinct CDR3 sequences, and approximately 14% are seen once. The leading ten clones occupy approximately 17% of the sample.

On this clonotype: Its target antigen remains unknown. No quality values exist for individual bases; no much larger clone is one base distant.

These data are also associated with another study on T cells in Graves' hyperthyroidism and ophthalmopathy. As that second paper reports: Stable Graves' hyperthyroidism was defined as the absence of progression to ophthalmopathy over 18 months of follow-up. Hyperthyroidism patients were newly diagnosed, with disease duration under 2 months, and aged 18 to 65 years. The study excluded patients with uncontrolled infections, other autoimmune diseases, pregnancy or lactation. Diagnoses relied on clinical symptoms, serum thyroxine and TRAb, thyroid ultrasound and orbital computed tomography. The TCR CDR3 was subjected to a first round of RT-PCR using the HTBI primer set and the Qiagen OneStep RT-PCR kit. Most expanded thyroid clonotypes (frequency above 0.001) were also detected in blood, suggesting blood repertoires may reflect thyroid immune responses. In cross-validation, a model built on a 13 V-J signature told ophthalmopathy apart from stable hyperthyroidism with approximately 90% sensitivity and approximately 84% specificity, and in testing the same model reached 80%/75%. In validation, the model predicted progression to ophthalmopathy a median of approximately 6.3 months before onset, with about 70% sensitivity and about 72% specificity. A discovery cohort of roughly 96 patients, approximately 44 with Graves' ophthalmopathy and approximately 60 with stable Graves' hyperthyroidism, was used to find distinguishing TCR V-J signatures. Prospective prediction of ophthalmopathy was tested in an independent validation cohort of 18 to 20 hyperthyroidism patients and 15 to 17 patients who later progressed to ophthalmopathy. The roughly 100 discovery patients were randomly split 7:3 into training and test sets. Thyroid tissue and blood T-cell repertoires from more than 5 Graves' hyperthyroidism patients were also compared in the study. Following sampling, methimazole starting at 30 mg daily was given to hyperthyroidism patients, and high-dose intravenous methylprednisolone was given to ophthalmopathy patients. Libraries were constructed in a second round of multiplex PCR, after which size selection and purification were performed. Paired-end sequencing of the libraries was performed with 100 bp reads on an Illumina HiSeq2000. SOAPnuke was used to process the raw data, removing reads that contained adapters or uncalled bases, had a mean Phred below 15, or lacked an exact match to the constant primer or identifier. High-quality paired reads were merged with COPE v1.2.5, and unique nucleotide sequences were defined as clonotypes. MiTCR v1.1 was used to align the clonotypes against IMGT TRBV, TRBD and TRBJ reference segments. The analysis included only V-J combinations with a frequency above 0.0001, which together covered about 99% of the repertoires. A TCS score was defined as the ratio of F50 (clonal expansion) to E x V (chaos), with BLOSUM62-based TCRdist applied between CDR3 peptides within each V-J. Welch's t-statistics and random forest reduced approximately 520 V-J features to 13, which were used in a naive Bayes classifier (R e1071). Sample size was not statistically predetermined, and investigators were not blinded to group allocation. The paper describes TCR Vbeta CDR3 sequencing of 120 to 150 peripheral blood samples, made up of about 41 ophthalmopathy patients, approximately 76 hyperthyroidism patients and 17 progressor patients.

This sequence was found in a woman between 45 and 60 years old with Graves disease. Donor details come from another sample of the same person, matched by shared clones. The sequencing used peripheral blood mononuclear cells (PBMCs), collected at new diagnosis, from a patient treated with antithyroid drugs. The chain is assembled from TRBV7-9 and TRBJ1-1; 8 middle bases align to TRBD1. The CDR3 amino acid sequence is: CASSFPPTGGDTEAFF. The DNA sequence is TGTGCCAGCAGCTTTCCGCCCACAGGGGGAGACACTGAAGCTTTCTTT.